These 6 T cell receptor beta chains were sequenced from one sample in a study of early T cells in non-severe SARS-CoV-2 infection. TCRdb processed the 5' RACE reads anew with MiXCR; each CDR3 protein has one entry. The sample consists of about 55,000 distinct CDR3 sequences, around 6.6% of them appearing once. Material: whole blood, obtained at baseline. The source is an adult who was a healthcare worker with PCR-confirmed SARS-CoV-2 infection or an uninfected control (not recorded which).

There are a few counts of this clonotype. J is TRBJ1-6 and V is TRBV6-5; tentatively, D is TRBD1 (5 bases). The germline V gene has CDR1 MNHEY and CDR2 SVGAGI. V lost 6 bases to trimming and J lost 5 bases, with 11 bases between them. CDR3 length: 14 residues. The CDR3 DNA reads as TGTGCCAGCAGGCCCCCAGGGAATAATTCACCCCTCCACTTT. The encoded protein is CASRPPGNNSPLHF.

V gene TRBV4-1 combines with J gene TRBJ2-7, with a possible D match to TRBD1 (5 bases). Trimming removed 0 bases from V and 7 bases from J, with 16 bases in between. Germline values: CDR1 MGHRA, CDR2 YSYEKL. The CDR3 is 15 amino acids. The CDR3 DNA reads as TGCGCCAGCAGCCAAGATACAGGCGGATGGGCGGAGCAGTACTTC. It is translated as CASSQDTGGWAEQYF.

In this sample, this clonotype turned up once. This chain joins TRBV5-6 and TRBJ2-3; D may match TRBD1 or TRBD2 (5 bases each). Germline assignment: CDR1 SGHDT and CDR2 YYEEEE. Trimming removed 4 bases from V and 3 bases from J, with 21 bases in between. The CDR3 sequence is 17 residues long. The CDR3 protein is CASSMEVGTPSTDTQYF. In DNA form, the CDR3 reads TGTGCCAGCAGCATGGAGGTGGGGACCCCGAGTACAGATACGCAGTATTTT.

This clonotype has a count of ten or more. The CDR3 loop reads CASSQAVGIETQYF. CDR3 DNA sequence: TGTGCCAGCAGCCAGGCAGTGGGAATCGAGACCCAGTACTTC. The J gene is TRBJ2-5, the V gene TRBV7-6; D gene unclear. This CDR3 is 14 amino acids long. Germline CDR1 is SGHVS and CDR2 is FNYEAQ. Trimming pared 5 bases from V and 5 bases from J, leaving 15 bases between.

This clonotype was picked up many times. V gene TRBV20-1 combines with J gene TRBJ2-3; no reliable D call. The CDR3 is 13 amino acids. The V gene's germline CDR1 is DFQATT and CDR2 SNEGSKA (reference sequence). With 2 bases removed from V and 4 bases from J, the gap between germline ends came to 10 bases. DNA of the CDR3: TGCAGTGCTAGAAAGACTGGCCCAGATACGCAGTATTTT. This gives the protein CSARKTGPDTQYF.

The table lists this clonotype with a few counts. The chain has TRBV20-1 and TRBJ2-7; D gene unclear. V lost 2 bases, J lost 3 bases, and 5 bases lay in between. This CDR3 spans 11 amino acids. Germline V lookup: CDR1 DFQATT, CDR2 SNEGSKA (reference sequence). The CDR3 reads CSARLVYEQYF. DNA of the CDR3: TGCAGTGCTAGATTGGTCTACGAGCAGTACTTC.